The clone carrying this TCR beta chain has just a few counts. What it binds is not known. CDR3 size: 16 residues. Germline CDR1 reads SGHRS; CDR2 reads YFSETQ. The V end was cut by 1 base, the J end by 0 bases, with 8 bases between. Sequencing libraries for TCR beta were prepared with iRepertoire HTBI primers and Arm-PCR of CDR3 regions. MiXCR, run by TCRdb on the multiplex PCR reads, gives a single entry per CDR3 protein. The sample lists fewer than 500,000 distinct CDR3 sequences; around 15% were seen once. This entry is derived from a study of regulatory T cells in long-lasting Graves disease. Study-wide points: Persistent disease favored TRBV28, TRBJ1-2 and TRBJ2-5.

As to time point: newly diagnosed GD, antithyroid drugs for less than 3 months. Scientists built the TCR library using RNA that was extracted from PBMCs. These same records also appear under a second study, on T cells in Graves' hyperthyroidism and ophthalmopathy.

The rearrangement uses TRBV5-1 and TRBJ2-6, with D perhaps matching TRBD2 (5 bases). Specimen: peripheral blood mononuclear cells (PBMCs), collected at new diagnosis, from a patient treated with antithyroid drugs. This receptor was taken from a man in his forties with Graves disease. The chain's CDR3 is CASSLTAGSGANVLTF. CDR3 nucleotides: TGCGCCAGCAGCTTGACGGCGGGCTCTGGGGCCAACGTCCTGACTTTC. The variable domain in full, completed from reference TRBV5-1 and TRBJ2-6, reads KAGVTQTPRYLIKTRGQQVTLSCSPISGHRSVSWYQQTPGQGLQFLFEYFSETQRNKGNFPGRFSGRQFSNSRSEMNVSTLELGDSALYLCASSLTAGSGANVLTFGAGSRLTVL.